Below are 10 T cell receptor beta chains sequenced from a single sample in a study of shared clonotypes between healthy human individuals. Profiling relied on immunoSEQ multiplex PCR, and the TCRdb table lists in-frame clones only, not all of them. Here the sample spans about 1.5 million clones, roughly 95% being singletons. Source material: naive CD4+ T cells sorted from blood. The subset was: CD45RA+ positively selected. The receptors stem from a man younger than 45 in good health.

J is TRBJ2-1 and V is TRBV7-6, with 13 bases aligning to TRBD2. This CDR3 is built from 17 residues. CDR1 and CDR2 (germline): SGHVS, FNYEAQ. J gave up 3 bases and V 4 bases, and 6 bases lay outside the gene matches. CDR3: CASSWGLAGKLYNEQFF. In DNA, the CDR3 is TGTGCCAGCAGCTGGGGACTAGCGGGGAAGCTCTACAATGAGCAGTTCTTC.

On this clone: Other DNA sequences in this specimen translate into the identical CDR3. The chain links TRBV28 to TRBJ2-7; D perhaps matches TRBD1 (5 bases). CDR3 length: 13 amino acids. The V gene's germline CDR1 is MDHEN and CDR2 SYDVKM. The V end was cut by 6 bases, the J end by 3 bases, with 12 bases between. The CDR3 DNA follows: TGTGCCAGCAGAGACAGCCGAATCTACGAGCAGTACTTC. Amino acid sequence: CASRDSRIYEQYF.

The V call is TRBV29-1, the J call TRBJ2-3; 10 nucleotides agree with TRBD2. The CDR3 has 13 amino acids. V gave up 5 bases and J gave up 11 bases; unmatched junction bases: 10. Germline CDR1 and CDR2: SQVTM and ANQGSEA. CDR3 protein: CSVPVGSSGRQYF. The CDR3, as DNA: TGCAGCGTTCCTGTTGGGTCTAGCGGGAGGCAGTATTTT.

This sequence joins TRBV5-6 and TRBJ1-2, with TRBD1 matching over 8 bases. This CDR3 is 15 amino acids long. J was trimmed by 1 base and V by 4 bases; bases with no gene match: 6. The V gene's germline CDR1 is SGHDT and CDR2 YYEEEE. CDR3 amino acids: CASSPRQGINYGYTF. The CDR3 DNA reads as TGTGCCAGCAGCCCTCGACAGGGGATTAACTATGGCTACACCTTC.

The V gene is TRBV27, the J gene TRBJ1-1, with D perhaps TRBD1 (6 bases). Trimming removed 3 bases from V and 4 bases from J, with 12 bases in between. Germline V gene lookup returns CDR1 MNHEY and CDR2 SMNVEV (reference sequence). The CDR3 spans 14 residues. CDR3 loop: CASSFLGAGTEAFF. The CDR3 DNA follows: TGTGCCAGCAGTTTTTTGGGGGCCGGCACTGAAGCTTTCTTT.

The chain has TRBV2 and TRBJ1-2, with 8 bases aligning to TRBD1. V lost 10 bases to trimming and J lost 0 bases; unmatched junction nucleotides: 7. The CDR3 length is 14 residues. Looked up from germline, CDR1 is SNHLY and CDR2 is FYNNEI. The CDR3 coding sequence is TGTGCCACCAGGACAGGGAGGGCTAACTATGGCTACACCTTC. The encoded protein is CATRTGRANYGYTF.

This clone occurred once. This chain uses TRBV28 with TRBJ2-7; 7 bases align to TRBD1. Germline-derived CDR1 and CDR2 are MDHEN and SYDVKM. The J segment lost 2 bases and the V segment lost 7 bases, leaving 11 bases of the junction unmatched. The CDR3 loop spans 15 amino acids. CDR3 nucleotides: TGTGCCAGCACCAAAACGGGACAGATCACCTACGAGCAGTACTTC. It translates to CASTKTGQITYEQYF. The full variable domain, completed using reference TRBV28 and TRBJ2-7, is DVKVTQSSRYLVKRTGEKVFLECVQDMDHENMFWYRQDPGLGLRLIYFSYDVKMKEKGDIPEGYSVSREKKERFSLILESASTNQTSMYLCASTKTGQITYEQYFGPGTRLTVT.

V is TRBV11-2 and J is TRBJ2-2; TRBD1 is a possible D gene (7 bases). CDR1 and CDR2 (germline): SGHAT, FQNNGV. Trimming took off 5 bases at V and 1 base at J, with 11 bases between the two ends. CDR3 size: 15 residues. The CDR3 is CASSRGTENTGELFF. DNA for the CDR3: TGTGCCAGCAGCCGCGGGACAGAGAACACCGGGGAGCTGTTTTTT.

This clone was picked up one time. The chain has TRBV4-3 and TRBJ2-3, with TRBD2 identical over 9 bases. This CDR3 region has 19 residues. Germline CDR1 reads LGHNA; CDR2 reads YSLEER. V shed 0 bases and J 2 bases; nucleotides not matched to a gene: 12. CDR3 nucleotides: TGCGCCAGCAGCCAAGAGGGCAGCGGGAGGCTCGGATTCACAGATACGCAGTATTTT. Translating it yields CASSQEGSGRLGFTDTQYF.

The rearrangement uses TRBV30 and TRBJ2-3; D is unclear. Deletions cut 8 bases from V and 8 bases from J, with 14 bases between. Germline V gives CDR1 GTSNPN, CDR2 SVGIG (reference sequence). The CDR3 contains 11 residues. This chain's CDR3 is CAGDLGLTQYF. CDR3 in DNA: TGTGCCGGCGATCTTGGCCTTACGCAGTATTTT. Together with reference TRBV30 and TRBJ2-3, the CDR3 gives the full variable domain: SQTIHQWPATLVQPVGSPLSLECTVEGTSNPNLYWYRQAAGRGLQLLFYSVGIGQISSEVPQNLSASRPQDRQFILSSKKLLLSDSGFYLCAGDLGLTQYFGPGTRLTVL.